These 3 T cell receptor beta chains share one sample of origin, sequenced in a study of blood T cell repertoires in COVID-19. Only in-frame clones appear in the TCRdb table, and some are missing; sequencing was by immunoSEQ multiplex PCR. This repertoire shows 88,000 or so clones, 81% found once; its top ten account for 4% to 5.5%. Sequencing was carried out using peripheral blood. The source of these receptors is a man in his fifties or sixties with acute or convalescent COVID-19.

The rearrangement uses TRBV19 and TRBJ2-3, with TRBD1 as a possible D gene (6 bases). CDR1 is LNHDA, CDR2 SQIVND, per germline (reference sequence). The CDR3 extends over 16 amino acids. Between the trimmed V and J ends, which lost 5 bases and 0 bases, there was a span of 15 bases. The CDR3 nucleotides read TGTGCCAGTAGTCGAAGGACAGCAACTAGCACAGATACGCAGTATTTT. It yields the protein CASSRRTATSTDTQYF.

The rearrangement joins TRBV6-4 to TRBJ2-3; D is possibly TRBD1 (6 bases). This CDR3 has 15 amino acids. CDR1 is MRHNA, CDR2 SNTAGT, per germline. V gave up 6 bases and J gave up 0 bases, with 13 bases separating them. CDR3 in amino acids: CASSPGDLSTDTQYF. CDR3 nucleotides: TGTGCCAGCAGCCCAGGGGACCTTAGCACAGATACGCAGTATTTT.

CDR3 sequence (DNA): TGTGCCAGCAGCCAAGATCTCCGGGGTACAGATACGCAGTATTTT. This encodes CASSQDLRGTDTQYF. This chain connects TRBV14 to TRBJ2-3; D is perhaps TRBD2 (5 bases). This CDR3 is built from 15 residues. Per germline, CDR1 SGHDN and CDR2 FVKESK. V lost 0 bases and J lost 3, with 10 bases in between. Full variable domain (remainder filled in from reference TRBV14 and TRBJ2-3): EAGVTQFPSHSVIEKGQTVTLRCDPISGHDNLYWYRRVMGKEIKFLLHFVKESKQDESGMPNNRFLAERTGGTYSTLKVQPAELEDSGVYFCASSQDLRGTDTQYFGPGTRLTVL.